These 32 T cell receptor beta chains were all obtained from the same sample, sequenced in a study of T cells in localized non-small cell lung cancer. Measured with immunoSEQ multiplex PCR; TCRdb has only the in-frame clones, and not every one. The sample contains 25,000 or so clones, more than 75% of which appear only once. The sample was PBMCs, taken before any cancer treatment. The receptors shown here come from a man aged 35-69 years with stage II lung adenocarcinoma.

This chain uses TRBV5-4 with TRBJ2-3; 10 bases are shared with TRBD2. Germline V gene sequence: CDR1 SGHNT, CDR2 YYREEE (reference sequence). V dropped 1 base and J dropped 3; count of bases not matched to a gene: 5. This CDR3 has 16 amino acids. Written as DNA, the CDR3 is TGTGCCAGCAGCTTGAAACTAGCGGGGACTACAGATACGCAGTATTTT. Its protein product is CASSLKLAGTTDTQYF.

The chain couples TRBV28 to TRBJ2-3; D is undetermined. This CDR3 comprises 12 residues. CDR1 is MDHEN and CDR2 is SYDVKM in the germline V gene. V gave up 3 bases and J gave up 6 bases, with 7 bases separating them. In DNA form, the CDR3 reads TGTGCCAGCAGTTTTCTTAGGGATACGCAGTATTTT. The encoded protein is CASSFLRDTQYF.

The rearrangement links TRBV27 to TRBJ2-7; no clear D. Germline V gene data show CDR1 as MNHEY and CDR2 as SMNVEV (reference sequence). V dropped 2 bases and J dropped 0 bases, with 8 bases sitting between them. The CDR3 totals 14 residues. Here the CDR3 DNA reads TGTGCCAGCAGTTTAAGTCCCAGCTCCTACGAGCAGTACTTC. Translation gives CASSLSPSSYEQYF.

The chain has TRBV13 and TRBJ1-2; 7 bases map to TRBD1. V was clipped by 5 bases and J by 4 bases; unmatched bases: 10. The CDR3 length is 15 residues. CDR1 and CDR2 (germline): PRHDT, FYEKMQ (reference sequence). CDR3 nucleotide sequence: TGTGCCAGCAGCACCAGGACAGGACGCTTCTATGGCTACACCTTC. Amino acids: CASSTRTGRFYGYTF.

Here the CDR3 DNA reads TGTGCCAGCAGACGACAGGTGAACACTGAAGCTTTCTTT. Translated, it gives CASRRQVNTEAFF. The rearrangement links TRBV14 to TRBJ1-1, with a tentative D call TRBD1 (6 bases). Trimming took off 6 bases at V and 0 bases at J, with 8 bases between the two ends. Germline loops: CDR1 SGHDN, CDR2 FVKESK. CDR3 length equals 13 residues. The full variable domain, with the rest looked up from reference TRBV14 and TRBJ1-1, is EAGVTQFPSHSVIEKGQTVTLRCDPISGHDNLYWYRRVMGKEIKFLLHFVKESKQDESGMPNNRFLAERTGGTYSTLKVQPAELEDSGVYFCASRRQVNTEAFFGQGTRLTVV.

The chain couples TRBV6-5 to TRBJ2-2; possibly TRBD2 for D (5 bases). CDR3 length equals 14 residues. CDR1 is MNHEY, CDR2 SVGAGI, per germline. V shed 8 bases and J shed 2 bases, with 12 bases lying between them. The CDR3 region has the DNA TGTGCCAGCGAAAGGACTGTTAACACCGGGGAGCTGTTTTTT. As protein: CASERTVNTGELFF.

V and J are TRBV7-9 and TRBJ1-1; 7 bases align to TRBD1. The germline CDR1 and CDR2 sequences are SEHNR and FQNEAQ (reference sequence). CDR3 size: 15 residues. The V gene end was trimmed by 5 bases and the J gene end by 3 bases; junction bases not matched to a gene: 9. The CDR3 sequence: CASSPVAGTDTEAFF. The CDR3 region has the DNA TGTGCCAGCAGCCCAGTAGCCGGGACAGACACTGAAGCTTTCTTT.

The chain has TRBV11-2 and TRBJ2-7; 8 bases map to TRBD1. CDR1 SGHAT and CDR2 FQNNGV come from the germline V gene. The CDR3 has 14 residues. Trimming took 3 bases from V and 5 from J; bases not matched to a gene: 6. CDR3 DNA: TGTGCCAGCAGCTTGGACAGGGCCTCGGACGAGCAGTACTTC. This translates into CASSLDRASDEQYF. Based on the CDR3 plus reference TRBV11-2 and TRBJ2-7, the full variable domain is EAGVAQSPRYKIIEKRQSVAFWCNPISGHATLYWYQQILGQGPKLLIQFQNNGVVDDSQLPKDRFSAERLKGVDSTLKIQPAKLEDSAVYLCASSLDRASDEQYFGPGTRLTVT.

This clone turned up a few times. V usage is TRBV19 and J usage is TRBJ2-1; 7 bases are a match to TRBD2. The CDR3 sequence is 15 residues long. Trimming removed 8 bases from V and 5 bases from J; junction bases left unmatched: 12. CDR1 LNHDA and CDR2 SQIVND come from the germline V gene (reference sequence). CDR3 sequence: CASATWASGHNEQFF. In DNA form, the CDR3 reads TGTGCCAGTGCCACCTGGGCTAGCGGCCACAATGAGCAGTTCTTC.

This sequence joins TRBV7-2 and TRBJ2-1; 9 bases line up with TRBD1. This CDR3 region has 13 residues. Trimming took 5 bases from V and 14 from J; bases not matched to a gene: 10. CDR1 is SGHTA and CDR2 is FQGNSA in the germline V gene. CDR3 in amino acids: CASSPTTGGDEFF. As DNA, the CDR3 is TGTGCCAGCAGCCCAACGACAGGGGGTGATGAGTTCTTC.

This chain connects TRBV6-1 to TRBJ2-7; no firm D call. Trimming pared 8 bases from V and 3 bases from J, leaving 11 bases between. Germline-derived CDR1 and CDR2 are MNHNS and SASEGT. The CDR3 is 12 residues long. The CDR3 DNA reads TGTGCCAGCGGCCGGACGCGCTACGAGCAGTACTTC. It is translated as CASGRTRYEQYF.

Details on this clone: This same CDR3 is encoded by further DNA sequences in the sample. The chain carries TRBV7-9 and TRBJ2-5; possible D gene TRBD1, 5 bases. Trimming took off 4 bases at V and 5 bases at J, with 11 bases between the two ends. From germline, CDR1 is SEHNR and CDR2 FQNEAQ (reference sequence). The CDR3 runs to 13 residues. CDR3 in DNA: TGTGCCAGCAGCTCCCAGGGTGGGGAGACCCAGTACTTC. Its protein is CASSSQGGETQYF.

The V gene is TRBV7-2, the J gene TRBJ2-2; D gene uncertain. Looked up from germline, CDR1 is SGHTA and CDR2 is FQGNSA. The CDR3 covers 13 residues. The V end was cut by 3 bases, the J end by 6 bases, with 8 bases between. CDR3 region: CASSFGLAGELFF. The CDR3, as DNA: TGTGCCAGCAGCTTTGGGTTGGCCGGGGAGCTGTTTTTT.

This clone was detected only once. The chain links TRBV7-8 to TRBJ2-7, with a tentative D call TRBD1 (6 bases). The germline gives CDR1 SGHVS, CDR2 FQNEAQ. This CDR3 comprises 14 residues. With 7 bases removed from V and 5 bases from J, the gap between germline ends came to 18 bases. This CDR3 is CASTLGAEDDEQYF. In DNA form, the CDR3 reads TGTGCCAGCACCCTGGGGGCCGAGGATGACGAGCAGTACTTC.

The chain links TRBV28 to TRBJ2-7; D is unclear. Germline loops: CDR1 MDHEN, CDR2 SYDVKM. CDR3 length equals 13 residues. V was shortened by 4 bases and J by 0 bases, with 7 bases between the two germline ends. The CDR3 DNA reads as TGTGCCAGCAGTTCCGGGCCCTCCTACGAGCAGTACTTC. This sequence encodes CASSSGPSYEQYF.

The CDR3 here is CAWSTRDKNSPLHF. CDR3 DNA: TGTGCCTGGAGTACCCGGGACAAAAATTCACCCCTCCACTTT. The J gene is TRBJ1-6, the V gene TRBV30, with TRBD1 as a possible D gene (6 bases). V lost 2 bases and J 7 bases, leaving 12 bases between the germline ends. CDR3 length: 14 residues. From germline, CDR1 is GTSNPN and CDR2 SVGIG (reference sequence).

The chain carries TRBV18 and TRBJ2-2, with 10 bases aligning to TRBD2. Germline CDR1 is KGHSH and CDR2 is LQKENI. Trimming cost V 3 bases and J 5 bases; bases outside gene matches: 9. This CDR3 is 17 amino acids long. The CDR3, as DNA: TGTGCCAGCTCACCCCTAGGACTAGCGGAGGAGACCGGGGAGCTGTTTTTT. Amino acid sequence: CASSPLGLAEETGELFF.

The V call is TRBV28, the J call TRBJ1-1; D not certain. From germline, CDR1 is MDHEN and CDR2 SYDVKM. This CDR3 has 11 amino acids. Trimming cost V 1 base and J 8 bases, with 5 bases left between them. This CDR3 is CASSLFLEAFF. For the CDR3, the DNA is TGTGCCAGCAGTTTATTTTTGGAAGCTTTCTTT.

The chain carries TRBV5-1 and TRBJ1-1; D possibly corresponds to TRBD1 (5 bases). V lost 3 bases and J lost 5, with 11 bases in between. This CDR3 has 13 residues. CDR1 is SGHRS, CDR2 YFSETQ, per germline. CDR3 sequence: CASSWGLQTEAFF. CDR3 nucleotides: TGCGCCAGCAGCTGGGGACTCCAGACTGAAGCTTTCTTT.

V is TRBV6-5 and J is TRBJ2-3; the match to TRBD2 covers 7 bases. Germline V lookup: CDR1 MNHEY, CDR2 SVGAGI. The CDR3 is 15 amino acids. V was pared by 6 bases and J by 4 bases, with 10 bases of the junction left unmatched. The CDR3 bases are TGTGCCAGCAGGAGGGGCGGGGGTCTGGCAGATACGCAGTATTTT. Amino acids: CASRRGGGLADTQYF.

This rearrangement joins TRBV6-6 to TRBJ2-7, with 11 bases lining up with TRBD1. CDR1 and CDR2 from the germline V gene are MNHNY and SVGAGI (reference sequence). With V trimmed by 4 bases and J by 9 bases, 8 bases remained unmatched. This CDR3 is 14 amino acids long. The CDR3 nucleotides are TGTGCCAGCAGTTGGGACAGGGGGAACAGTGGGCAGTACTTC. Translation: CASSWDRGNSGQYF.

The chain links TRBV19 to TRBJ2-1; 10 nucleotides agree with TRBD2. In germline, CDR1 is LNHDA, CDR2 SQIVND (reference sequence). The J segment lost 4 bases and the V segment lost 1 base, leaving 4 bases of the junction unmatched. The length of the CDR3 is 16 residues. The CDR3 DNA is TGTGCCAGTAGTATAGGAGGTAGCGGGGGGTACAATGAGCAGTTCTTC. Its translation: CASSIGGSGGYNEQFF.

The J gene is TRBJ1-1, the V gene TRBV5-1; D ambiguous. The CDR3 sequence is 14 residues long. The V gene's germline CDR1 is SGHRS and CDR2 YFSETQ. The V end lost 2 bases, the J end lost 1 base, and 9 bases lay between the germline ends. The CDR3 DNA follows: TGCGCCAGCAGCTTAAAACCGGGGAACACTGAAGCTTTCTTT. This translates into CASSLKPGNTEAFF.

Only a few counts were recorded for this clone. The gene calls are TRBV6-1 and TRBJ1-1; the D is unclear. The CDR3 is 14 amino acids. Germline V gene sequence: CDR1 MNHNS, CDR2 SASEGT. V lost 2 bases to trimming and J lost 4 bases, with 11 bases between them. As DNA, the CDR3 is TGTGCCAGCAGTGAATCGATAGGAGGCACTGAAGCTTTCTTT. This translates into CASSESIGGTEAFF.

CDR3 in amino acids: CASSAGTTPIIEQYF. The CDR3, as DNA: TGTGCCAGCAGCGCCGGGACTACCCCTATTATCGAGCAGTACTTC. The chain carries TRBV9 and TRBJ2-7, with TRBD2 matching over 7 bases. The V gene's germline CDR1 is SGDLS and CDR2 YYNGEE. V trimming: 3 bases; J trimming: 6 bases; junction bases outside the gene matches: 12. The CDR3 length is 15 residues.

The chain employs TRBV2 and TRBJ2-7; D is undetermined. CDR1 is SNHLY and CDR2 is FYNNEI in the germline V gene. This CDR3 contains 11 residues. The V gene lost 4 bases and the J gene lost 4 bases, with 5 bases spanning the gap. CDR3 nucleotide sequence: TGTGCCAGCAGTGTGGGGTACGAGCAGTACTTC. Its translation: CASSVGYEQYF.

V and J are TRBV4-1 and TRBJ2-1; no clear D gene. CDR1 and CDR2 from the germline V gene are MGHRA and YSYEKL. This CDR3 spans 15 amino acids. Trimming cost V 1 base and J 3 bases, with 10 bases left between them. The CDR3 DNA reads as TGCGCCAGCAGCCAAGGGGCAGGTGGCTACAATGAGCAGTTCTTC. It is translated as CASSQGAGGYNEQFF.

This sequence joins TRBV9 and TRBJ2-3; D call uncertain. The CDR3 is 12 residues long. The V gene lost 3 bases and the J gene lost 5 bases, with 7 bases spanning the gap. Germline loops: CDR1 SGDLS, CDR2 YYNGEE. Written as DNA, the CDR3 is TGTGCCAGCAGCGCGCCGGGAGATACGCAGTATTTT. Residues: CASSAPGDTQYF.

This chain connects TRBV5-5 to TRBJ2-5, with 8 bases aligning to TRBD2. Germline V gene data show CDR1 as SGHKS and CDR2 as YYEKEE (reference sequence). The CDR3 spans 15 residues. Unmatched junction bases numbered 5, after V lost 2 bases and J lost 2 bases. The CDR3 spells CASSLFGGEQETQYF. In nucleotides, the CDR3 is TGTGCCAGCAGCTTATTCGGGGGGGAGCAAGAGACCCAGTACTTC.

The chain employs TRBV28 and TRBJ1-1, with a tentative D call TRBD1 (6 bases). Trimming cost V 6 bases and J 3 bases, with 8 bases left between them. Germline lookup yields CDR1 MDHEN and CDR2 SYDVKM. CDR3 size: 12 residues. The CDR3 protein is CASSTGYTEAFF. Here the CDR3 DNA reads TGTGCCAGCAGCACAGGGTACACTGAAGCTTTCTTT. Supplemented by reference TRBV28 and TRBJ1-1, the full variable domain reads DVKVTQSSRYLVKRTGEKVFLECVQDMDHENMFWYRQDPGLGLRLIYFSYDVKMKEKGDIPEGYSVSREKKERFSLILESASTNQTSMYLCASSTGYTEAFFGQGTRLTVV.

The gene calls are TRBV5-1 and TRBJ2-2; TRBD1 might be the D (6 bases). This CDR3 has 15 residues. V dropped 0 bases and J dropped 6 bases, with 12 bases sitting between them. The germline CDR1 and CDR2 sequences are SGHRS and YFSETQ. The CDR3 DNA reads TGCGCCAGCAGCTTGGCCCTGGCAGGGGCCGGGGAGCTGTTTTTT. Translating gives CASSLALAGAGELFF.

The chain is built from TRBV18 and TRBJ1-1; tentative D call: TRBD1 (6 bases). V lost 4 bases and J 2 bases, leaving 17 bases between the germline ends. The CDR3 loop spans 16 amino acids. Germline assignment: CDR1 KGHSH and CDR2 LQKENI. The CDR3 nucleotides read TGTGCCAGCTCACTCGTCGCAGGGGCAGGAAACACTGAAGCTTTCTTT. Its translation is CASSLVAGAGNTEAFF.